Detailed here is one T cell receptor beta chain. The data derive from a study of blood T cell repertoires in COVID-19. Study-level background: Acute and convalescent COVID-19 samples came from the United States, Italy and Spain.

The CDR3 runs 13 residues. From germline, CDR1 is SGHAT and CDR2 FQNNGV. V lost 5 bases and J lost 5, with 12 bases in between. The authors' processing: Cell counts per sample came from amplifying reference gene primers. The method was immunoSEQ multiplex PCR; TCRdb's version includes in-frame clones alone and lacks a portion of them. The V and J calls and clone size were taken over from that table, and D and trimming were inferred from the DNA. The top ten clones hold about 5.4% of a sample with roughly 120,000 clones, about 82% of them seen once. The source of this sequence is a human donor in a cohort sampled during active COVID-19. The sequenced material came from peripheral blood. The chain carries TRBV11-2 and TRBJ2-5, with D maybe TRBD2 (5 bases). CDR3 protein: CASSPAPGETQYF. CDR3 in DNA: TGTGCCAGCAGCCCCGCACCGGGGGAGACCCAGTACTTC. The full variable domain, in which reference TRBV11-2 and TRBJ2-5 provide the parts outside the CDR3, is EAGVAQSPRYKIIEKRQSVAFWCNPISGHATLYWYQQILGQGPKLLIQFQNNGVVDDSQLPKDRFSAERLKGVDSTLKIQPAKLEDSAVYLCASSPAPGETQYFGPGTRLLVL.